A single sample gave rise to the 30 T cell receptor beta chains below, sequenced in a study of T-cell memory formation after mild COVID-19 (dated by TCRdb to about 2021). The library was generated by 5' RACE. TCRdb shows the sequencer as Illumina NovaSeq 6000. TCRdb ran its own pipeline on the public reads, namely fastp trimming at Q25 and MiXCR clone calling, and kept in-frame beta chains. Rows are combined by CDR3 protein, so each entry shows the most common genes and DNA. Within this sample are under 650,000 distinct CDR3 sequences, with more than 15% of them counted one time only. The ten most abundant clones make up about 12% of the sample. The sequenced material came from PBMCs or a T cell subset sorted from them (not recorded which). These receptor sequences come from an adult woman who had mild COVID-19 (a few samples of this study predate the infection). The sample titles of this study are shuffled in the database, so cell type and time point are left out; the donor was told from shared clones.

There are a few counts of this clonotype. The chain links TRBV6-5 to TRBJ1-5; D is perhaps TRBD1 (5 bases). The V and J ends lost 4 bases and 5 bases respectively, with 12 bases between them. This CDR3 comprises 14 residues. Germline V CDR1 and CDR2: MNHEY, SVGAGI. This CDR3 is CASSSRQYHQPQHF. CDR3 DNA: TGTGCCAGCAGTTCCCGACAGTACCATCAGCCCCAGCATTTT.

This clonotype was seen a few times. The V call is TRBV7-3, the J call TRBJ2-3; unclear D gene. CDR1 and CDR2 from the germline V gene are SGHTA and FQGTGA. This CDR3 contains 13 residues. V was shortened by 5 bases and J by 6 bases, with 12 bases between the two germline ends. CDR3 DNA sequence: TGTGCCAGCAGCCAAATCCAAGAGGATACGCAGTATTTT. Translated, it gives CASSQIQEDTQYF. Variable domain in full (rest from reference TRBV7-3 and TRBJ2-3): GAGVSQTPSNKVTEKGKYVELRCDPISGHTALYWYRQSLGQGPEFLIYFQGTGAADDSGLPNDRFFAVRPEGSVSTLKIQRTERGDSAVYLCASSQIQEDTQYFGPGTRLTVL.

The gene calls are TRBV5-5 and TRBJ2-5; D is unclear. Germline V CDR1 and CDR2: SGHKS, YYEKEE (reference sequence). The CDR3 runs to 16 residues. Trimming cost V 0 bases and J 2 bases, with 14 bases left between them. CDR3 sequence: CASSLGLVRDQETQYF. The CDR3 DNA sequence: TGTGCCAGCAGCTTGGGGCTAGTAAGGGATCAAGAGACCCAGTACTTC.

The table lists this clonotype with a few counts. The V and J genes are TRBV3-1 and TRBJ2-7, with 9 bases matching TRBD1. This CDR3 comprises 15 residues. CDR1 and CDR2 from the germline V gene are LGHDT and YNNKEL (reference sequence). J gave up 3 bases and V 3 bases, and 6 bases lay outside the gene matches. CDR3: CASSHGGTGHYEQYF. The DNA for the CDR3 is TGTGCCAGCAGCCACGGGGGGACAGGGCACTACGAGCAGTACTTC.

In DNA form, the CDR3 reads TGTGCCAGTACTAGCGGGATCTACGAGCAGTACTTC. This encodes CASTSGIYEQYF. The V gene is TRBV7-2, the J gene TRBJ2-7; 10 nucleotides align to TRBD2. The CDR3 consists of 12 residues. The germline V gene encodes CDR1 SGHTA and CDR2 FQGNSA. Losses at the gene ends were 9 bases for V and 3 bases for J; bases not matched to a gene: 2.

This clonotype has more than one count but fewer than ten. The V call is TRBV9, the J call TRBJ2-7; 7 positions agree with TRBD1. V lost 3 bases and J lost 3; bases outside the gene matches: 6. CDR3 size: 14 residues. CDR1 and CDR2 from the germline V gene are SGDLS and YYNGEE. CDR3 in DNA: TGTGCCAGCAGCGGAGACGACAGGGACTACGAGCAGTACTTC. Protein: CASSGDDRDYEQYF.

As regards this clonotype: A read error may be the cause here, since a much bigger clone is one base away. The CDR3 spells CASRFRFLADTQYF. In DNA form, the CDR3 reads TGTGCCAGCAGATTTCGATTCCTCGCAGATACGCAGTATTTT. The chain joins TRBV7-2 to TRBJ2-3; D unresolved. V lost 6 bases and J 4 bases, leaving 14 bases between the germline ends. The CDR3 is made up of 14 amino acids. From germline, CDR1 is SGHTA and CDR2 FQGNSA.

The chain combines TRBV6-6 with TRBJ2-2, with a tentative D call TRBD2 (5 bases). Germline CDR1 is MNHNY and CDR2 is SVGAGI (reference sequence). V gave up 7 bases and J gave up 3 bases, with 12 bases separating them. This CDR3 has 14 residues. CDR3 coding DNA: TGTGCCAGCACCCGACGGACTGACACCGGGGAGCTGTTTTTT. It is translated as CASTRRTDTGELFF.

In its sample, this clonotype was seen a few times. This rearrangement joins TRBV12-3 or TRBV12-4 to TRBJ1-5; possible D gene TRBD1, 6 bases. CDR3 length equals 14 residues. Trimming pared 4 bases from V and 2 bases from J, leaving 9 bases between. CDR3: CASSSPGGNQPQHF. For the CDR3, the DNA is TGTGCCAGCAGTTCCCCAGGGGGCAATCAGCCCCAGCATTTT.

This clonotype was seen only a few times. V gene TRBV20-1 combines with J gene TRBJ1-2; D remains ambiguous. CDR1 DFQATT and CDR2 SNEGSKA come from the germline V gene (reference sequence). The CDR3 is 14 residues long. Deletions cut 3 bases from V and 5 bases from J, with 16 bases between. The CDR3 coding sequence is TGCAGTGCTAGTCCGGGGATCCGGGAGTATGGCTACACCTTC. Amino acids: CSASPGIREYGYTF.

This clonotype was counted a few times. This chain uses TRBV28 with TRBJ2-1; D gene ambiguous. The CDR3 runs 15 residues. CDR1 is MDHEN, CDR2 SYDVKM, per germline. The V and J ends lost 7 bases and 0 bases respectively, with 13 bases between them. CDR3 in DNA: TGTGCCAGCACCCTAGTTTCGAACTCCTACAATGAGCAGTTCTTC. It specifies CASTLVSNSYNEQFF.

This chain connects TRBV7-2 to TRBJ1-1; no clear D gene. V lost 4 bases, J lost 0 bases, and 12 bases lay in between. Germline CDR1 is SGHTA and CDR2 is FQGNSA. This CDR3 is 15 amino acids long. The DNA of the CDR3 is TGTGCCAGCAGCTCCCCTACTGTTATGAACACTGAAGCTTTCTTT. This codes for CASSSPTVMNTEAFF.

The sample holds many counts of this clonotype. This chain uses TRBV25-1 with TRBJ2-7; TRBD2 aligns across 14 bases. Per germline, CDR1 MGHDK and CDR2 SYGVNS. Trimming cost V 10 bases and J 3 bases; bases outside gene matches: 2. The CDR3 is 13 amino acids. DNA for the CDR3: TGTGCCACCGGGACTAGCGGGAGCTACGAGCAGTACTTC. Protein: CATGTSGSYEQYF.

The chain combines TRBV7-2 with TRBJ2-7; D might be TRBD1 or TRBD2, each matching 5 bases. The ends were cut back, 7 bases at V and 2 bases at J, with 15 bases in the middle. The CDR3 consists of 14 residues. Germline CDR1 reads SGHTA; CDR2 reads FQGNSA. The CDR3 nucleotides are TGTGCCAGCACCCGAGGGGTCGGCACCTACGAGCAGTACTTC. Translated, it gives CASTRGVGTYEQYF.

This clonotype was observed a handful of times. The V gene is TRBV5-1, the J gene TRBJ1-4; D possibly corresponds to TRBD1 (5 bases). The V gene lost 2 bases and the J gene lost 6 bases, with 11 bases spanning the gap. Germline loops: CDR1 SGHRS, CDR2 YFSETQ. The CDR3 contains 14 residues. The DNA for the CDR3 is TGCGCCAGCAGCTTACGGGGGACGGATGAAAAACTGTTTTTT. Translation gives CASSLRGTDEKLFF. The variable domain in full, completed from reference TRBV5-1 and TRBJ1-4, reads KAGVTQTPRYLIKTRGQQVTLSCSPISGHRSVSWYQQTPGQGLQFLFEYFSETQRNKGNFPGRFSGRQFSNSRSEMNVSTLELGDSALYLCASSLRGTDEKLFFGSGTQLSVL.

The chain couples TRBV20-1 to TRBJ2-3, with 11 bases that match TRBD2. With 3 bases clipped from V and 0 bases from J, the junction kept 5 bases outside the gene matches. The CDR3 runs 16 residues. Germline CDR1 reads DFQATT; CDR2 reads SNEGSKA (reference sequence). The CDR3 protein is CSARARLAGSTDTQYF. The CDR3 DNA follows: TGCAGTGCTAGGGCTAGACTAGCGGGGAGCACAGATACGCAGTATTTT.

In its sample, this clonotype was seen a few times. The chain is built from TRBV9 and TRBJ1-2; D gene unclear. CDR3 length: 16 amino acids. The germline V gene has CDR1 SGDLS and CDR2 YYNGEE. V lost 3 bases, J lost 4 bases, and 19 bases lay in between. As DNA, the CDR3 is TGTGCCAGCAGCGCAGAGAGCCCCTGGGAGGGCTATGGCTACACCTTC. Protein sequence: CASSAESPWEGYGYTF.

This clonotype was seen more than once but under ten times. J is TRBJ2-5 and V is TRBV9; 7 bases are shared with TRBD2. The V gene end was trimmed by 4 bases and the J gene end by 5 bases; junction bases not matched to a gene: 5. There are 13 residues in the CDR3. Per germline, CDR1 SGDLS and CDR2 YYNGEE. CDR3 loop: CASSPWGGETQYF. CDR3 DNA sequence: TGTGCCAGCAGCCCGTGGGGGGGGGAGACCCAGTACTTC.

In DNA form, the CDR3 reads TGCAGCGTTGAAATTGCGGGAGCCCTCTACGAGCAGTACTTC. It yields the protein CSVEIAGALYEQYF. V usage is TRBV29-1 and J usage is TRBJ2-7, with 7 bases aligning to TRBD2. There are 14 residues in the CDR3. Germline-derived CDR1 and CDR2 are SQVTM and ANQGSEA. Trimming removed 2 bases from V and 3 bases from J; junction bases left unmatched: 7.

The rearrangement links TRBV15 to TRBJ2-3; 7 bases map to TRBD2. With 5 bases clipped from V and 1 base from J, the junction kept 6 bases outside the gene matches. The CDR3 sequence is 15 residues long. The germline V gene has CDR1 LNHNV and CDR2 YYDKDF (reference sequence). DNA of the CDR3: TGTGCCACCAGCGAAAATGGACTAGGCACAGATACGCAGTATTTT. It specifies CATSENGLGTDTQYF.

In its sample, this clonotype was seen a few times. The chain combines TRBV5-6 with TRBJ2-7, with a possible D match to TRBD2 (6 bases). This CDR3 spans 16 amino acids. V was clipped by 0 bases and J by 2 bases, with 15 bases between them. Germline V gene lookup returns CDR1 SGHDT and CDR2 YYEEEE. The CDR3 sequence is CASSLAGGTPAYEQYF. Written as DNA, the CDR3 is TGTGCCAGCAGCTTGGCCGGCGGGACCCCCGCCTACGAGCAGTACTTC.

This clonotype came up a few times. CDR3 sequence: CASSVDPEGNQPQHF. The DNA of the CDR3 is TGTGCCAGCAGCGTGGACCCGGAGGGCAATCAGCCCCAGCATTTT. The rearrangement joins TRBV9 to TRBJ1-5; no firm D call. Trimming removed 2 bases at V and 2 bases at J, with 11 bases between. Germline CDR1 reads SGDLS; CDR2 reads YYNGEE. The CDR3 has 15 amino acids.

This clonotype was counted between two and nine times. The chain couples TRBV5-1 to TRBJ2-1; TRBD1 matches at 7 bases. Trimming cost V 4 bases and J 5 bases; bases outside gene matches: 6. Looked up from germline, CDR1 is SGHRS and CDR2 is YFSETQ. CDR3 size: 14 residues. Here the CDR3 reads CASSRQGQNNEQFF. CDR3 DNA: TGCGCCAGCAGCCGCCAGGGACAGAACAATGAGCAGTTCTTC.

The chain is built from TRBV7-2 and TRBJ2-5; 7 nucleotides align to TRBD2. Germline assignment: CDR1 SGHTA and CDR2 FQGNSA. V lost 5 bases, J lost 1 base, and 10 bases stayed unmatched. There are 16 residues in the CDR3. CDR3 nucleotides: TGTGCCAGCAGCCCCCGGCATGGGAGGGGCCAAGAGACCCAGTACTTC. Encoded protein: CASSPRHGRGQETQYF.

This sequence joins TRBV6-6 and TRBJ2-2; no definite D call. Germline lookup yields CDR1 MNHNY and CDR2 SVGAGI (reference sequence). Trimming removed 5 bases from V and 7 bases from J, with 5 bases in between. The CDR3 totals 11 residues. The CDR3 DNA reads as TGTGCCAGCAGTCCCGTCGGGGAGCTGTTTTTT. Amino acids: CASSPVGELFF.

This clonotype has more than one count but fewer than ten. V usage is TRBV18 and J usage is TRBJ1-1, with 8 bases fitting TRBD1. The CDR3 spans 14 residues. V lost 3 bases, J lost 7 bases, and 7 bases stayed unmatched. CDR1 is KGHSH and CDR2 is LQKENI in the germline V gene. DNA of the CDR3: TGTGCCAGCTCACCGGATCAACAGGGGGGTGAAGCTTTCTTT. It yields the protein CASSPDQQGGEAFF.

This clonotype was detected only a few times. CDR3 amino acids: CASIKTGAVYGYTF. CDR3 in DNA: TGTGCCAGTATAAAGACCGGGGCAGTCTATGGCTACACCTTC. The gene calls are TRBV19 and TRBJ1-2, with TRBD1 as a possible D gene (5 bases). Between the trimmed V and J ends, which lost 7 bases and 4 bases, there was a span of 16 bases. This CDR3 has 14 amino acids. The germline CDR1 and CDR2 sequences are LNHDA and SQIVND (reference sequence). Full variable domain (remainder filled in from reference TRBV19 and TRBJ1-2): DGGITQSPKYLFRKEGQNVTLSCEQNLNHDAMYWYRQDPGQGLRLIYYSQIVNDFQKGDIAEGYSVSREKKESFPLTVTSAQKNPTAFYLCASIKTGAVYGYTFGSGTRLTVV.

This clonotype came up a few times. The chain links TRBV18 to TRBJ1-1; no clear D. Trimming removed 3 bases at V and 0 bases at J, with 11 bases between. Per germline, CDR1 KGHSH and CDR2 LQKENI. The CDR3 loop spans 15 amino acids. The CDR3 nucleotides read TGTGCCAGCTCACCGGGGTTGGAAGTGAACACTGAAGCTTTCTTT. This translates into CASSPGLEVNTEAFF. The full variable domain, with the rest looked up from reference TRBV18 and TRBJ1-1, is NAGVMQNPRHLVRRRGQEARLRCSPMKGHSHVYWYRQLPEEGLKFMVYLQKENIIDESGMPKERFSAEFPKEGPSILRIQQVVRGDSAAYFCASSPGLEVNTEAFFGQGTRLTVV.

In this sample, this clonotype turned up once. The chain recombines TRBV16 with TRBJ1-1; TRBD1 might be the D (5 bases). This CDR3 has 12 residues. V was trimmed by 4 bases and J by 7 bases, leaving 10 bases between them. CDR1 is KGHSY, CDR2 FQNENV, per germline. In nucleotides, the CDR3 is TGTGCCAGCAGCCGTGTGGGGGTTGAAGCTTTCTTT. It yields the protein CASSRVGVEAFF.

Worth noting for this clonotype: One end of the junction varies from germline; a read error may be responsible. This rearrangement joins TRBV20-1 to TRBJ1-2, with D unresolved. This CDR3 is built from 12 residues. The V gene's germline CDR1 is DFQATT and CDR2 SNEGSKA (reference sequence). CDR3 region: CSVREEDYCYTF. The CDR3 DNA reads TGCAGTGTAAGGGAGGAGGACTATTGCTACACCTTC.